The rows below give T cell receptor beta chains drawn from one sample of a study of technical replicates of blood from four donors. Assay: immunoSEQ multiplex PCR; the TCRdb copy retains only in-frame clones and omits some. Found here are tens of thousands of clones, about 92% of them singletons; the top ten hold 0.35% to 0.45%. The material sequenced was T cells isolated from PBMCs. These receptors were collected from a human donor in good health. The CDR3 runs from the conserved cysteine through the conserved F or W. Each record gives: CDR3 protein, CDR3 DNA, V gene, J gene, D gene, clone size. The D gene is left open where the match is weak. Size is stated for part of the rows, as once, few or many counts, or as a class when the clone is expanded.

CDR3: CASSHGGREGSTDTQYF
DNA: TGTGCCAGCAGCCATGGGGGGCGGGAGGGGAGCACAGATACGCAGTATTTT
V: TRBV2
J: TRBJ2-3
D: TRBD2
size: -

CDR3: CASSLEKTAELDEQYF
DNA: TGTGCCAGCAGCCTGGAGAAAACTGCCGAACTCGACGAGCAGTACTTC
V: TRBV11-2
J: TRBJ2-7
D: -
size: -

CDR3: CASSLLLAGGNEQFF
DNA: TGTGCCAGCAGCTTATTACTAGCGGGAGGGAATGAGCAGTTCTTC
V: TRBV7-2
J: TRBJ2-1
D: TRBD2
size: -

CDR3: CASSLGTSGPAGGEKLFF
DNA: TGTGCCAGCAGCTTGGGGACTTCTGGGCCGGCCGGTGGTGAAAAACTGTTTTTT
V: TRBV5-8
J: TRBJ1-4
D: -
size: once

CDR3: CASRAGKTGGMADEQYF
DNA: TGCGCCAGCAGAGCGGGAAAAACAGGGGGAATGGCAGACGAGCAGTACTTC
V: TRBV5-1
J: TRBJ2-7
D: -
size: -

CDR3: CASSLMGQKNTEAFF
DNA: TGTGCCAGCAGTTTGATGGGACAGAAGAACACTGAAGCTTTCTTT
V: TRBV27
J: TRBJ1-1
D: TRBD1
size: -

CDR3: CASSLISGGLVPYEQYF
DNA: TGTGCCAGCAGCTTGATCTCAGGGGGCTTGGTGCCCTACGAGCAGTACTTC
V: TRBV5-6
J: TRBJ2-7
D: TRBD1
size: once

CDR3: CASSPPDGSSYNEQFF
DNA: TGTGCCAGCTCACCACCGGACGGGAGCTCCTACAATGAGCAGTTCTTC
V: TRBV18
J: TRBJ2-1
D: -
size: -

CDR3: CASSAGSGELFF
DNA: TGTGCCAGCAGTGCAGGAAGCGGGGAGCTGTTTTTT
V: TRBV28
J: TRBJ2-2
D: -
size: -

CDR3: CASSGTAWGQPQHF
DNA: TGTGCCAGTTCGGGGACAGCTTGGGGTCAGCCCCAGCATTTT
V: TRBV27
J: TRBJ1-5
D: TRBD1
size: -

CDR3: CASQGDKAFF
DNA: TGTGCCAGCCAGGGGGATAAAGCTTTCTTT
V: TRBV27
J: TRBJ1-1
D: TRBD1
size: -

CDR3: CASSLGDREKGNTIYF
DNA: TGTGCCAGCAGCTTGGGGGACAGGGAGAAAGGAAACACCATATATTTT
V: TRBV5-4
J: TRBJ1-3
D: TRBD1
size: -

CDR3: CASSLTGVGYTF
DNA: TGTGCCAGCAGCTTAACAGGGGTGGGCTACACCTTC
V: TRBV7-2
J: TRBJ1-2
D: TRBD1
size: -

CDR3: CASNPVTSSEQYF
DNA: TGTGCCAGCAATCCCGTGACTAGCTCCGAGCAGTACTTC
V: TRBV28
J: TRBJ2-7
D: TRBD2
size: -

CDR3: CASSPTIPDYEQYF
DNA: TGTGCCAGCAGCCCAACAATTCCCGACTACGAGCAGTACTTC
V: TRBV28
J: TRBJ2-7
D: -
size: -

CDR3: CASSDRTGLTGELFF
DNA: TGTGCCAGCAGTGACCGGACAGGGCTTACCGGGGAGCTGTTTTTT
V: TRBV2
J: TRBJ2-2
D: TRBD1
size: -

CDR3: CASSERGTPNEKLFF
DNA: TGTGCCAGCAGTGAGAGGGGGACACCTAATGAAAAACTGTTTTTT
V: TRBV2
J: TRBJ1-4
D: -
size: -

CDR3: CASSPGRPNEKLFF
DNA: TGTGCCAGCTCACCAGGGCGACCTAATGAAAAACTGTTTTTT
V: TRBV18
J: TRBJ1-4
D: -
size: -